This T cell receptor (beta chain) appears in the sequencing data of a study of blood T cell repertoires in COVID-19. At the level of the study: Donors in the United States, Italy and Spain gave samples during acute or convalescent COVID-19. T cells, B-cell-depleted T cells, or PBMCs provided the cDNA or gDNA that served as material.

Original processing methods: From reference gene primer amplification, estimates of nucleated cell counts were derived. The repertoire was sequenced with immunoSEQ multiplex PCR; TCRdb's copy has only in-frame clones and lacks some. V and J calls and clone size are given by that table; D and trimming were obtained from the DNA. Altogether around 130,000 clones are present, more than 70% being singletons, with the ten largest covering under 4%. V gave up 3 bases and J gave up 2 bases, with 8 bases separating them. Germline loops: CDR1 LNHDA, CDR2 SQIVND (reference sequence). CDR3 size: 14 residues. Sequencing input: peripheral blood. The receptor was isolated from a man in his sixties with acute or convalescent COVID-19. The chain is built from TRBV19 and TRBJ1-5, with TRBD1 as a possible D gene (6 bases). CDR3 sequence (DNA): TGTGCCAGTAGTATGGGGGCTCGCAATCAGCCCCAGCATTTT. Translating gives CASSMGARNQPQHF.